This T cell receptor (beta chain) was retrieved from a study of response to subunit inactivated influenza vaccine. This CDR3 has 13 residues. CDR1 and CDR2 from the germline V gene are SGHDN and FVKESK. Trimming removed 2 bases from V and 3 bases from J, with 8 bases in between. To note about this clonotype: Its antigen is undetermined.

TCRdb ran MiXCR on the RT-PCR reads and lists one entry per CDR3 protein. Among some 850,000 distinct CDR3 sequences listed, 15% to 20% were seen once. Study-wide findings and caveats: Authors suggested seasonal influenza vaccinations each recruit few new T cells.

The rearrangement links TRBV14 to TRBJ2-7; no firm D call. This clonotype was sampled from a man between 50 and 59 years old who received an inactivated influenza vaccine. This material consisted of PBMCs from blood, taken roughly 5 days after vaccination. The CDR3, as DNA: TGTGCCAGCAGCCAACCAGCCAGCTACGAGCAGTACTTC. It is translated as CASSQPASYEQYF.